Described below is a single T cell receptor beta chain sequence and its context. A junction end diverges from the germline sequence, so it may reflect a read error. The sample comes from a study of Graves' ophthalmopathy and Graves' hyperthyroidism. Transcripts of RNA were the source for amplifying TCR beta CDR3 regions. HTBI primers were employed in first-round RT-PCR, then a second-round multiplex PCR followed. TCRdb re-derived calls from the multiplex PCR reads in MiXCR, one entry per CDR3 protein. The sample contains roughly 420,000 distinct CDR3 sequences, about 21% of which appear only once. The sequence was collected from a woman under 30 with stable Graves' hyperthyroidism. The material sequenced was peripheral blood.

Here the CDR3 DNA reads TGTGCCAGCTCGCCACTTGTACGTCTTGGAAACACCATATATTTT. Translating it yields CASSPLVRLGNTIYF. This sequence joins TRBV18 and TRBJ1-3; no definite D call. The germline V gene has CDR1 KGHSH and CDR2 LQKENI. This CDR3 has 15 residues.